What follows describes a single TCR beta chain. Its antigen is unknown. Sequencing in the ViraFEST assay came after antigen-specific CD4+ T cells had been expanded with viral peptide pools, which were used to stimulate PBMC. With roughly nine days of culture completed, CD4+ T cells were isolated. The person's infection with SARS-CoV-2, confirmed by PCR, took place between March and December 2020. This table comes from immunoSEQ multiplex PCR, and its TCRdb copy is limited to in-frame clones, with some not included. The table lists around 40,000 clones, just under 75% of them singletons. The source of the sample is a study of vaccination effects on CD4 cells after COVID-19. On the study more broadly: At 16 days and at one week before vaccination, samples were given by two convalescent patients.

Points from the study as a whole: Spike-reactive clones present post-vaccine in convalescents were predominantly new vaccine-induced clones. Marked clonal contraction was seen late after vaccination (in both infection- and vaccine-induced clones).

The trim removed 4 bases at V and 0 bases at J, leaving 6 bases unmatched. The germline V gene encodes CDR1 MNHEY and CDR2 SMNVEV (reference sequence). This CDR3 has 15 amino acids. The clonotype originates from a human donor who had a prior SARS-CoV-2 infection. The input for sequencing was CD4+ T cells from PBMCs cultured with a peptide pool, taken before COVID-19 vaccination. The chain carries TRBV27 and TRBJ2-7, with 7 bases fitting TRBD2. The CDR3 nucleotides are TGTGCCAGCAGTTGGGGGAGGGAGAGCTCCTACGAGCAGTACTTC. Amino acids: CASSWGRESSYEQYF.